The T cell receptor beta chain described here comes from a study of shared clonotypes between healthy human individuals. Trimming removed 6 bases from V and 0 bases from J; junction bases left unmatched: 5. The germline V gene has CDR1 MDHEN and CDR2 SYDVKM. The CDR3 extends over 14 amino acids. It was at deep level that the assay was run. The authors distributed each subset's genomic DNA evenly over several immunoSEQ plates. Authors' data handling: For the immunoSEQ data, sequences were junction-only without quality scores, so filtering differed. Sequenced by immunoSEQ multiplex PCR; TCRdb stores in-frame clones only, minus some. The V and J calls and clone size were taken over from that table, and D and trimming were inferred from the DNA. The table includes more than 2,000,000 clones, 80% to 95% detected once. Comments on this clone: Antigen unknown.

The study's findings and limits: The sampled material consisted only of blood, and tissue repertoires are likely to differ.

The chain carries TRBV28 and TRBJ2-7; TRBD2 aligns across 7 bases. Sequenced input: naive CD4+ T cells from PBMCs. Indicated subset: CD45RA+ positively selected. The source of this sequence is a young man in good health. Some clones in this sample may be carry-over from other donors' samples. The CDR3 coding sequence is TGTGCCAGCAGGCCACTAGCGCCCTCCTACGAGCAGTACTTC. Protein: CASRPLAPSYEQYF.